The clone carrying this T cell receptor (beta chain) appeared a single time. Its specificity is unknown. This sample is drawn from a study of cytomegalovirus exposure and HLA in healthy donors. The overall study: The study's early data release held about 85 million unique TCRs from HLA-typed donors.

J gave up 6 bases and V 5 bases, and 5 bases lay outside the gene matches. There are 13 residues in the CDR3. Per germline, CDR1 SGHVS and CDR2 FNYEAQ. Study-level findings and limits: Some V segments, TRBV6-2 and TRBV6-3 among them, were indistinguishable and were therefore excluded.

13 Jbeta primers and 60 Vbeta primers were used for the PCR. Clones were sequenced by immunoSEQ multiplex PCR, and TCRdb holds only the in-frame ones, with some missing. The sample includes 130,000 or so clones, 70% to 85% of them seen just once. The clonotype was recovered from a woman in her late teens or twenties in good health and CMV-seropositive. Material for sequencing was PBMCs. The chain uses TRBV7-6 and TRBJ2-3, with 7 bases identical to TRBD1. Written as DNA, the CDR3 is TGTGCCAGCAGCAGAGACAGGGAGGATACGCAGTATTTT. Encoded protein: CASSRDREDTQYF. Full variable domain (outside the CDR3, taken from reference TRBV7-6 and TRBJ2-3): GAGVSQSPRYKVTKRGQDVALRCDPISGHVSLYWYRQALGQGPEFLTYFNYEAQQDKSGLPNDRFSAERPEGSISTLTIQRTEQRDSAMYRCASSRDREDTQYFGPGTRLTVL.